Each of the 14 T cell receptor beta chains below was sequenced from the same sample in a study of T cell repertoires and HLA-DP antigens. These TCRs are of unknown antigen specificity. The protocol was immunoSEQ multiplex PCR, while the TCRdb copy is restricted to in-frame clones and leaves out a portion. The sample consists of around 70,000 clones, 80% of them appearing once. Sequenced: CD4+ T cells from PBMCs. All receptors derive from a man in his 60s in good health and CMV-seronegative.

At least ten counts were recorded for this clone. The rearrangement links TRBV6-5 to TRBJ1-6; D is undetermined. Germline V gene data show CDR1 as MNHEY and CDR2 as SVGAGI. V was trimmed by 3 bases and J by 13 bases, leaving 10 bases between them. The CDR3 is 12 amino acids. CDR3 protein: CASSYREGPLHF. Written as DNA, the CDR3 is TGTGCCAGCAGTTATCGGGAAGGGCCCCTCCACTTT.

The chain employs TRBV19 and TRBJ2-3; D is undetermined. Germline V gene sequence: CDR1 LNHDA, CDR2 SQIVND (reference sequence). The CDR3 has 12 residues. The ends were cut back, 2 bases at V and 5 bases at J, with 5 bases in the middle. CDR3 DNA: TGTGCCAGTAGTATATGGGGAGATACGCAGTATTTT. The encoded protein is CASSIWGDTQYF.

V gene TRBV7-2 combines with J gene TRBJ1-3; D unresolved. Trimming removed 1 base from V and 6 bases from J, with 7 bases in between. The CDR3 totals 13 residues. The germline V gene encodes CDR1 SGHTA and CDR2 FQGNSA. CDR3: CASSLVPENTIYF. Here the CDR3 DNA reads TGTGCCAGCAGCTTAGTCCCGGAAAACACCATATATTTT.

There are a few counts of this clone. Compared with germline, one end of the junction differs, possibly owing to a read error. The chain couples TRBV2 to TRBJ1-6; 7 bases match TRBD1. Germline CDR1 reads SNHLY; CDR2 reads FYNNEI. The CDR3 is made up of 15 amino acids. The CDR3 bases are TGTGCCAGCAGAGAAGCCGGGACAGAGAATTCACCCCTCCACTTT. Translation gives CASREAGTENSPLHF.

This clone was picked up a small number of times. The CDR3 bases are TGTGCCAGCAGCTTATCTTTTATCGGTCACAATGAGCAGTTCTTC. Translation gives CASSLSFIGHNEQFF. The gene calls are TRBV7-2 and TRBJ2-1; D ambiguous. V lost 2 bases, J lost 5 bases, and 13 bases lay in between. From germline, CDR1 is SGHTA and CDR2 FQGNSA. This CDR3 contains 15 residues.

This chain uses TRBV7-7 with TRBJ2-3, with 16 bases that match TRBD2. Germline CDR1 and CDR2: SSHAT and FNYEAQ (reference sequence). The ends lost 5 bases at V and 1 base at J; junction bases unmatched: 9. This CDR3 comprises 19 residues. CDR3 coding DNA: TGTGCCAGCAGCCCTGGGACTAGCGGGGGGGGTTGGGGCACAGATACGCAGTATTTT. Its protein product is CASSPGTSGGGWGTDTQYF.

To note about this clone: Since the CDR3 does not end with the conserved phenylalanine or tryptophan, this likely comes from a read error. V gene TRBV9 combines with J gene TRBJ2-7; TRBD1 matches 12 bases. The V and J ends lost 6 bases and 5 bases, in that order; junction bases with no gene match: 3. The CDR3 runs to 13 residues. CDR1 and CDR2 from the germline V gene are SGDLS and YYNGEE. This CDR3 reads CASKGTGGNEQYI. CDR3 bases: TGTGCCAGCAAGGGGACAGGGGGCAACGAGCAGTACATC.

V and J are TRBV7-9 and TRBJ2-1, with TRBD2 matching 8 bases. Germline V gives CDR1 SEHNR, CDR2 FQNEAQ (reference sequence). This CDR3 spans 14 amino acids. The V segment lost 9 bases and the J segment 4 bases; nucleotides outside the gene matches: 8. This CDR3 reads CASVGAGAYNEQFF. Written as DNA, the CDR3 is TGTGCCAGTGTGGGAGCGGGGGCATACAATGAGCAGTTCTTC.

The chain recombines TRBV10-3 with TRBJ2-7; tentative D call: TRBD2 (7 bases). Trimming took off 6 bases at V and 2 bases at J, with 20 bases between the two ends. Germline lookup yields CDR1 ENHRY and CDR2 SYGVKD. The length of the CDR3 is 16 residues. CDR3 coding DNA: TGTGCCATCAGCTGGGGGGGGGCCGTTCCCACCTACGAGCAGTACTTC. Its translation: CAISWGGAVPTYEQYF.

The chain couples TRBV2 to TRBJ1-1; 8 nucleotides line up with TRBD1. Germline lookup yields CDR1 SNHLY and CDR2 FYNNEI. There are 14 residues in the CDR3. J gave up 3 bases and V 7 bases, and 7 bases lay outside the gene matches. CDR3 bases: TGTGCCAGCAAGGGCCAGGGGGCTGACACTGAAGCTTTCTTT. This translates into CASKGQGADTEAFF.

The V call is TRBV2, the J call TRBJ2-5; D is uncertain. The V gene lost 6 bases and the J gene lost 2 bases, with 1 base spanning the gap. This CDR3 has 10 residues. The germline CDR1 and CDR2 sequences are SNHLY and FYNNEI. CDR3 nucleotide sequence: TGTGCCAGCAGACAAGAGACCCAGTACTTC. Amino acids: CASRQETQYF.

The V and J genes are TRBV5-1 and TRBJ2-1; D could derive from TRBD1 or TRBD2 (7 bases each). V was trimmed by 3 bases and J by 5 bases, leaving 12 bases between them. The germline V gene has CDR1 SGHRS and CDR2 YFSETQ. CDR3 length: 14 residues. The CDR3 DNA sequence: TGCGCCAGCAGCTCGACAGGGAGGGACAATGAGCAGTTCTTC. Amino acid sequence: CASSSTGRDNEQFF. Complete variable domain (other parts from reference TRBV5-1 and TRBJ2-1): KAGVTQTPRYLIKTRGQQVTLSCSPISGHRSVSWYQQTPGQGLQFLFEYFSETQRNKGNFPGRFSGRQFSNSRSEMNVSTLELGDSALYLCASSSTGRDNEQFFGPGTRLTVL.

The chain employs TRBV11-2 and TRBJ2-2, with D unclear. The germline gives CDR1 SGHAT, CDR2 FQNNGV. Deletions cut 8 bases from V and 4 bases from J, with 14 bases between. The CDR3 has 14 amino acids. The CDR3: CASATGVATGELFF. CDR3 bases: TGTGCCAGCGCCACGGGCGTTGCCACCGGGGAGCTGTTTTTT.

This chain joins TRBV7-2 and TRBJ1-1; D remains unclear. This CDR3 has 12 amino acids. The germline V gene has CDR1 SGHTA and CDR2 FQGNSA. Trimming took off 0 bases at V and 14 bases at J, with 13 bases between the two ends. The CDR3: CASSLAAGPRFF. The CDR3 DNA reads TGTGCCAGCAGCTTAGCGGCCGGGCCCCGGTTCTTT.